This T cell receptor beta chain was identified in a study of CD8 T cells in Susac syndrome. Trimming removed 6 bases at V and 2 bases at J, with 23 bases between. Germline V gene lookup returns CDR1 SGHTA and CDR2 FQGTGA. This CDR3 contains 19 residues. Random hexamers primed reverse transcription of about 0.45 to 1 ug RNA. Amplification of TCR beta CDR3 by immunoSEQ multiplex PCR spanned 54 Vbeta and 13 Jbeta. MiXCR, run by TCRdb on the immunoSEQ multiplex PCR reads, gives a single entry per CDR3 protein. Among 100,000 to 150,000 distinct CDR3 sequences listed, just over 90% were seen once. The multiple sclerosis control group was made up of treatment-naive patients with stable or active relapsing-remitting disease.

This receptor was taken from a human donor with multiple sclerosis. This sequence joins TRBV7-3 and TRBJ2-6; D possibly corresponds to TRBD2 (5 bases). The sample taken for sequencing was CD8+ T cells from PBMCs. CDR3 nucleotide sequence: TGTGCCAGCAGTCAACGTCCACCGGGAAGGATCGCTGGGGCCAACGTCCTGACTTTC. It translates to CASSQRPPGRIAGANVLTF.